This T cell receptor (beta chain) was recorded in a study of T cell responses to AZD1222 COVID-19 vaccine. Study-level results: All repertoire sampling was performed exclusively after the peak T cell response. Among spike-specific TCRs, nearly half reportedly target unmutated variant regions. Across the whole spike, CD4 TCRs peaked at regions 160-218 and 743-854.

Profiled with immunoSEQ multiplex PCR; TCRdb holds only in-frame clones, not every one. The repertoire holds around 160,000 clones, with 88% as singletons. As regards this clone: As yet, its antigen is unknown.

V was clipped by 3 bases and J by 6 bases; unmatched bases: 7. This CDR3 has 16 residues. The germline gives CDR1 SGHKS, CDR2 YYEKEE (reference sequence). The V call is TRBV5-5, the J call TRBJ1-5; 12 bases match TRBD1. This clonotype was obtained from an adult in good health. The sequencing used peripheral blood, collected on day 0 of AZD1222 vaccination. In DNA form, the CDR3 reads TGTGCCAGCAGCTCTCTCCCGGGACAGGGGGCTCAGCCCCAGCATTTT. It encodes CASSSLPGQGAQPQHF.